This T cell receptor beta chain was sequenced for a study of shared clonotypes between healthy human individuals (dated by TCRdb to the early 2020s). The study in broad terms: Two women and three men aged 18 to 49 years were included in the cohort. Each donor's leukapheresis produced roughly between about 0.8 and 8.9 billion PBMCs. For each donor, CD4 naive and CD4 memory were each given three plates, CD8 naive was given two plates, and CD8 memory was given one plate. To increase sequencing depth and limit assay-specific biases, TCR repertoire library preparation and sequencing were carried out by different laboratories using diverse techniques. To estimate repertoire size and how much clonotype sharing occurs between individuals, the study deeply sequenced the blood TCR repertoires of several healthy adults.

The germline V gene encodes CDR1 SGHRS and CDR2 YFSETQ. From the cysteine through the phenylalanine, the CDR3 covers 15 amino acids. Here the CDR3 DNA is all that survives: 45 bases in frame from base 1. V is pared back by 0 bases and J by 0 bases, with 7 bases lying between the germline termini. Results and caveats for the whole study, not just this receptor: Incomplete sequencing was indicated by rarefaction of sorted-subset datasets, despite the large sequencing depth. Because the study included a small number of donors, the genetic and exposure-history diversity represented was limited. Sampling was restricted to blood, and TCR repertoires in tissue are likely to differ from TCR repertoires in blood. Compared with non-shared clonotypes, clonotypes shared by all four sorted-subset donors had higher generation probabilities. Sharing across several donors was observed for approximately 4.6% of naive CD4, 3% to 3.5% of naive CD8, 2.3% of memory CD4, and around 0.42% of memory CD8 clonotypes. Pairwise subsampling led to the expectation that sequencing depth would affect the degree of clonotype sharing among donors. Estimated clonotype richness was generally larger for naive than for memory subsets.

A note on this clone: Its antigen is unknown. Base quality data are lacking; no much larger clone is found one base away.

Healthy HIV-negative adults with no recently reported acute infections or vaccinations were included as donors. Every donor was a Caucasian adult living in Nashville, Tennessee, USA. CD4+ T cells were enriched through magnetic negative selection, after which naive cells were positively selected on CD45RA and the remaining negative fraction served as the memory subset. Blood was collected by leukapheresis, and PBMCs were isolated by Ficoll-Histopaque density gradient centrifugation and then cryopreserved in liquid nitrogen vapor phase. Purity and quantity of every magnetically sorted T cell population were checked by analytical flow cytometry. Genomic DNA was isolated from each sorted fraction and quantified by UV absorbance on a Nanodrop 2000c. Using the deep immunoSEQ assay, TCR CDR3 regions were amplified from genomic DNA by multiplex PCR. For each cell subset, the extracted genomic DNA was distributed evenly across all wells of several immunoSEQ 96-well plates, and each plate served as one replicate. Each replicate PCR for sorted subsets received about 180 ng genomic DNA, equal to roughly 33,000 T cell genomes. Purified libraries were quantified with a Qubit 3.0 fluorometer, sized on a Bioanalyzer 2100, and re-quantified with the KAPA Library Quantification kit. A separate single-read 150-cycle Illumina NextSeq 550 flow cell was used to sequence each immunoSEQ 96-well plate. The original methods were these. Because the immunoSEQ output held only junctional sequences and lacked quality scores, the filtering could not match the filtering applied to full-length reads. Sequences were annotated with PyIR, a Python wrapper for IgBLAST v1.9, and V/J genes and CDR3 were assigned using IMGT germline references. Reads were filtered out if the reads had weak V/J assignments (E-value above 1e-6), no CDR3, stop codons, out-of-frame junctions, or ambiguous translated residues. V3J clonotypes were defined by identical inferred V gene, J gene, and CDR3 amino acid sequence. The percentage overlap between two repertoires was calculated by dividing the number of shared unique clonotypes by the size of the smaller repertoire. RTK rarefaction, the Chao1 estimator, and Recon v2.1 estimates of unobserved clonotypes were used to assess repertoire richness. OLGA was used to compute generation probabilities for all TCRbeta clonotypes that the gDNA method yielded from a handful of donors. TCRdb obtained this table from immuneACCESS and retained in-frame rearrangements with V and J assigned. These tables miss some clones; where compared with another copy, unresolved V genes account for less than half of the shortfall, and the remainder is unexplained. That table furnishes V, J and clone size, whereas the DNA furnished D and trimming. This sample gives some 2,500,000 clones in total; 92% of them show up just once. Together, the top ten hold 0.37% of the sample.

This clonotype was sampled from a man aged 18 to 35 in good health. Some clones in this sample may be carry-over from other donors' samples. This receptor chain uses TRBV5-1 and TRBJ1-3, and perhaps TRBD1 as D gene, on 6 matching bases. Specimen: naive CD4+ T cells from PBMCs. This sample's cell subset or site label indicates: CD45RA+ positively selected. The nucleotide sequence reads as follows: TGCGCCAGCAGCTTGGCAGGGGCCTCTGGAAACACCATATATTTT. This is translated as CASSLAGASGNTIYF.